Included here is one T cell receptor (beta chain) sequence, with context. As yet, its antigen is unknown. Gene labels here are mouse ones. The missing CDR3 end, 1 residue past where the read stops, is filled in from the germline J gene. These data come from a study of tissue T cells after allogeneic stem cell transplantation. Study-wide findings and caveats: Tissue-detected TCR repertoire was only partly captured by blood and spleen T cells. Across patients, clones rarely overlapped, yet motif clusters were shared tissue-specifically.

Sequencing of TCRbeta CDR3 at survey depth gave sequences and template counts. Repertoires were generated with immunoSEQ multiplex PCR, while TCRdb's copy carries only in-frame clones and drops some. The profile covers under 25,000 clones, with around 70% appearing a single time and around 0.62% taken by the ten largest. Germline CDR1 reads FNHDT; CDR2 reads SITEND (reference sequence). The CDR3 has 14 amino acids. V lost 5 bases and J 0 bases, leaving 8 bases between the germline ends. The clonotype comes from a female BALB/c mouse in good health. The MHC haplotype recorded for the strain is H2-d. Sequenced sample: spleen. V usage is TRBV19 and J usage is TRBJ2-2, with D possibly matching TRBD1 (5 bases). The CDR3: CASSPGTNTGQLYF. The sequenced CDR3 bases are TGTGCCAGCAGCCCAGGGACAAACACCGGGCAGCTCTAC. Full variable domain (rest looked up from reference TRBV19 and TRBJ2-2): GGIITQTPKFLIGQEGQKLTLKCQQNFNHDTMYWYRQDSGKGLRLIYYSITENDLQKGDLSEGYDASREKKSSFSLTVTSAQKNEMAVFLCASSPGTNTGQLYFGEGSKLTVL.